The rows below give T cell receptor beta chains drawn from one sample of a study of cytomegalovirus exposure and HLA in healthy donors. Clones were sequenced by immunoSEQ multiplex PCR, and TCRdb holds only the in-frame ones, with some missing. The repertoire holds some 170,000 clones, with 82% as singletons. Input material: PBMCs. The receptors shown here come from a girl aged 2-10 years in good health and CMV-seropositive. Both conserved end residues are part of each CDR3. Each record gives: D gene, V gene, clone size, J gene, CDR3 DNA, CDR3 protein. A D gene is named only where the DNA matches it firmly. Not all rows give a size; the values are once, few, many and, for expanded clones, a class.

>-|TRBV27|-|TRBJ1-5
TGTGCCAGCAGGGGGTTAGGTGCAGGGAATCAGCCCCAGCATTTT
CASRGLGAGNQPQHF
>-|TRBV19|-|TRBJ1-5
TGTGCCAGTAGTATCGCAGACATTGGTCAGCCCCAGCATTTT
CASSIADIGQPQHF
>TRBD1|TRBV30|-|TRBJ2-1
TGTGCCTGGAGGACAGGGGCCCATCTCTACAATGAGCAGTTCTTC
CAWRTGAHLYNEQFF
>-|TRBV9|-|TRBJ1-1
TGTGCCAGCAGCGTAGGGGCGTTAGGCACTGAAGCTTTCTTT
CASSVGALGTEAFF
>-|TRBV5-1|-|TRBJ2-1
TGCGCCAGCAGCCATACGGGGTTTGGTGAGCAGTTCTTC
CASSHTGFGEQFF
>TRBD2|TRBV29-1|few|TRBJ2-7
TGCAGCGTTGAAGATTGGACTAGAGGAGCGTTCGAGCAGTACTTC
CSVEDWTRGAFEQYF
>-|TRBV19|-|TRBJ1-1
TGTGCCAGTAGTATAGGTGGGGCTGAGACTGAAGCTTTCTTT
CASSIGGAETEAFF
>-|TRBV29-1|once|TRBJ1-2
TGCAGCGTTTTGACCAGGGGAAGTAACTATGGCTACACCTTC
CSVLTRGSNYGYTF
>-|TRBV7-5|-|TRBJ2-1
TGTGCCAGAAGCTACCCCATCCCGCCGGGACATTCCTACAATGAGCAGTTCTTC
CARSYPIPPGHSYNEQFF
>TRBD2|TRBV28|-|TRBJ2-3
TGTGCCAGCAGTTTCCCAGCGGGAGGGACCACAGATACGCAGTATTTT
CASSFPAGGTTDTQYF
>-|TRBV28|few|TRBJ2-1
TGTGCCAGCAGTTTCCCGCCATGGGCCGCCCTGAATGAGCAGTTCTTC
CASSFPPWAALNEQFF
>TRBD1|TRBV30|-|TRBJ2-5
TGTGCCTGGAGAAGGCCGGGACAGGGGAAGACCCAGTACTTC
CAWRRPGQGKTQYF
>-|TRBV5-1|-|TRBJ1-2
TGCGCCAGCTCAGACTCGTCGGGGGGCTACACCTTC
CASSDSSGGYTF
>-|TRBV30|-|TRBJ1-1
TGTGCCTGGAGTGTACGGGGGGGAGGGGCTGCTTTCTTT
CAWSVRGGGAAFF
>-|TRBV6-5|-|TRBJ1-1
TGTGCCAGCAGCCCCCGGACAGCCCTGAACACTGAAGCTTTCTTT
CASSPRTALNTEAFF
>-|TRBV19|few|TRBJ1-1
TGTGCCAGCGTGGACAGTCAGAACACTGAAGCTTTCTTT
CASVDSQNTEAFF
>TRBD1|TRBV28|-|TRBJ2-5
TGTGCCAGCAGTTACACTTGGACAGGGAGAGAGACCCAGTACTTC
CASSYTWTGRETQYF
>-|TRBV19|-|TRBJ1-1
TGTGCCAGTAGTTTTGGGGGGGCTCGTGGCACTGAAGCTTTCTTT
CASSFGGARGTEAFF
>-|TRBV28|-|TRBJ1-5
TGTGCCACCCTCAGCCGGACACTTTGGGGTCAGCCCCAGCATTTT
CATLSRTLWGQPQHF
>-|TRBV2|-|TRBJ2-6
TGTGCCAGCAGCCGCGGACAGATGGGGGCCAACGTCCTGACTTTC
CASSRGQMGANVLTF
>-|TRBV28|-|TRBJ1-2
TGTGCCAGCACAGACAGTACTAACTATGGCTACACCTTC
CASTDSTNYGYTF
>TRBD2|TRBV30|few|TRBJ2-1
TGTGCCTGGAGTGTACGGCTAGCGGGGGGCAATGAGCAGTTCTTC
CAWSVRLAGGNEQFF
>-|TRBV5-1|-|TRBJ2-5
TGCGCCAGCAGCCAGCAAGAGACCCAGTACTTC
CASSQQETQYF
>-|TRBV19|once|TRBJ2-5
TGTGCCAGTAGTAGGGCTAACCAAGAGACCCAGTACTTC
CASSRANQETQYF
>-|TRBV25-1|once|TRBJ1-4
TGTGCCAGCAGTGAAATGGACATGGGGGAAAAACTGTTTTTT
CASSEMDMGEKLFF
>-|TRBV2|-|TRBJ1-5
TGTGCCAGCGGCGGGACGGTTAGCAATCAGCCCCAGCATTTT
CASGGTVSNQPQHF
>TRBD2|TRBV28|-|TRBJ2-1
TGTGCCAGCAGTCGAACTAGCGGGAGGTTCTTCTACAATGAGCAGTTCTTC
CASSRTSGRFFYNEQFF
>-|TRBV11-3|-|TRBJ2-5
TGTGCCAGCAGCGTCAGGGATCAGAAGACCCAGTACTTC
CASSVRDQKTQYF
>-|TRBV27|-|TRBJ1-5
TGTGCCAGCAGTTCTGGGGAGGGGTTACCCCAGCATTTT
CASSSGEGLPQHF
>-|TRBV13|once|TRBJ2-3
TGTGCCAGCAGTTCAATCGGGAGAGCAGATACGCAGTATTTT
CASSSIGRADTQYF
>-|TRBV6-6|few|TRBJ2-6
TGTGCCAGCAGTAAGACATCTGGGGCCAACGTCCTGACTTTC
CASSKTSGANVLTF
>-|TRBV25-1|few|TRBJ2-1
TGTGCCAGCAGTGAATTTCTCCAGGCAGAGCAGTTCTTC
CASSEFLQAEQFF
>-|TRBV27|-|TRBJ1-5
TGTGCCAGCAAGGGCAGGGGATGGGGTAGCAATCAGCCCCAGCATTTT
CASKGRGWGSNQPQHF
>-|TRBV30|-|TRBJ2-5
TGTGCCTGGATTCGGGCTAGCGCCCAAGAGACCCAGTACTTC
CAWIRASAQETQYF
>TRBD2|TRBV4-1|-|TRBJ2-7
TGCGCCAGCAGCGCCTTTCGACTACTAGCGGGAGCCTACGAGCAGTACTTC
CASSAFRLLAGAYEQYF
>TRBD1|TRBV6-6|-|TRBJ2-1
TGTGCCAGCAGCGCCGGGACAGCCTTAATAGAGCAGTTCTTC
CASSAGTALIEQFF
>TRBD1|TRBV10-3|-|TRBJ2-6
TGTGCCATCAGTGAGGTACAGGGGGCTGGGGCCAACGTCCTGACTTTC
CAISEVQGAGANVLTF
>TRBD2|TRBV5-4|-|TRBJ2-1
TGTGCCAGCAGCTCGTCGCTAGCGGGAGGTATAAATGAGCAGTTCTTC
CASSSSLAGGINEQFF
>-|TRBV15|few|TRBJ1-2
TGTGCCACCAGCAGAGGGGGAGGGGACTATGGCTACACCTTC
CATSRGGGDYGYTF
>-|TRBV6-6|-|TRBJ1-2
TGTGCCAGCAGTCAGGACACAATCTATGGCTACACCTTC
CASSQDTIYGYTF
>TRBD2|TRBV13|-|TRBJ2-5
TGTGCCAGCAGTTCCGGGACTAGCGGGATAGGATGGGAGACCCAGTACTTC
CASSSGTSGIGWETQYF
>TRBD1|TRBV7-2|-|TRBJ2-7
TGTGCCAGCAGCTCTGAGACAGGGAGCTCCTACGAGCAGTACTTC
CASSSETGSSYEQYF
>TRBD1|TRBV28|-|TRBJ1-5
TGTGCCGTACAGGGGTTCAATAGCAATCAGCCCCAGCATTTT
CAVQGFNSNQPQHF
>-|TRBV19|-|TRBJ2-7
TGTGCCAGTAGTATCTCGGCGGGATCCCCCGAGCAGTACTTC
CASSISAGSPEQYF
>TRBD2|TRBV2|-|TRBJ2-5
TGTGCCAGCAGTGAGGCGTCCACCCCTGGGGAGGGCCAGTACTTC
CASSEASTPGEGQYF
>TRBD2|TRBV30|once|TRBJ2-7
TGTGCCTGGAGTGCCCGACTAAGCGGGAGGGGCTACGAGCAGTACTTC
CAWSARLSGRGYEQYF
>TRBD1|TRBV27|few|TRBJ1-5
TGTGCCAGCACCCGGGACAGGGGGCATAATCAGCCCCAGCATTTT
CASTRDRGHNQPQHF
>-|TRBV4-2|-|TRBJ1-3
TGTGCCACCAGGAGTGGAAACACCATATATTTT
CATRSGNTIYF
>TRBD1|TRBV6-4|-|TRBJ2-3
TGTGCCAGCAGTGCCCAGACAGGGAGCACAGATACGCAGTATTTT
CASSAQTGSTDTQYF
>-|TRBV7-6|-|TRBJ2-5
TGTGCCAGCAGCTTAGCGAGCGGCCAAGAGACCCAGTACTTC
CASSLASGQETQYF